This T cell receptor beta chain was identified in a study of beta chain features in type 1 diabetes. This CDR3 is 14 amino acids long. Germline-derived CDR1 and CDR2 are MNHEY and SMNVEV (reference sequence). The ends were cut back, 6 bases at V and 6 bases at J, with 14 bases in the middle. Expressed TCRB transcripts were sequenced because the isolated RNA had all been reverse transcribed beforehand. The protocol was immunoSEQ multiplex PCR, while the TCRdb copy is restricted to in-frame clones and leaves out a portion. This table holds 970,000 or so clones, 15% to 20% found once. This clone has only a few counts.

The TCR originated in a woman aged 18-30 years in good health. Sequencing was done on a sample of naive CD4+ T cells from blood. The V and J genes are TRBV27 and TRBJ2-2, with D unresolved. CDR3: CASRSTLAAGELFF. The CDR3 bases are TGTGCCAGCAGGTCTACCTTGGCGGCCGGGGAGCTGTTTTTT.